This T cell receptor beta chain was sequenced in a study of blood T cell repertoires in COVID-19 (dated by TCRdb to the early 2020s). Regarding the study in general: Samples from collaborators originated in the United States, Italy and Spain and spanned both the acute and convalescent phases of COVID-19. The prospective study material was composed of cDNA or gDNA derived from T cells, B-cell-depleted T cells, or PBMCs. Subjects who had been exposed to COVID-19, were actively infected with it, or had recovered from it provided the deeply sampled blood TCRbeta repertoires that made up the dataset. The repertoires were released in a freely available public database intended as a resource for research on the immune response to SARS-CoV-2. Samples came from the ongoing ImmuneRACE study (first 160 participants) plus 1,254 subjects from 6 global collaborators. A de-identified subject ID, COVID-19 status, age in years and sex were almost always included in the sample metadata. Where available, HLA class I and class II types were taken from metadata supplied by the sample provider and were not determined by assay-based typing. What the study reported, not specific to this receptor: How much clinical and demographic metadata was included differed by source and by participant, and the metadata was provided uncurated.

The germline V gene encodes CDR1 MRHNA and CDR2 SNTAGT. The CDR3 has 13 amino acids, counting the end cysteine and phenylalanine. The DNA shown is the 39-base CDR3, in frame from base 1. V is cut back by 5 bases and J by 1 base, with 1 base in the junction unmatched. TCRbeta CDR3 regions were amplified from genomic DNA using the immunoSEQ Assay, a bias-controlled multiplex PCR. Under the source paper's analysis protocol: The number of nucleated cells in each sample was estimated by amplification of reference gene primers within the assay. Sequence reads were collapsed and filtered to measure the absolute abundance of every unique TCRbeta CDR3 rearrangement. For each sample, productive Simpson clonality was calculated as the square root of Simpson's diversity index across productive rearrangements. The table was pulled from immuneACCESS by TCRdb, which kept in-frame rearrangements only. Such tables lose some clones; where checked, under half of the loss comes from unresolved V genes, and the rest has no known cause. V and J calls and clone size are given by that table; D and trimming were obtained from the DNA. This sample has 220,000 or so clones in its table, and 84% of those were observed once. 6.8% of the sample belongs to the ten largest clones.

This clone was counted once. The antigen this receptor binds is unknown. Per-nucleotide qualities are absent, and no much larger clonotype sits a single base away. Participants in the prospective study were enrolled through a virtual design, were aged roughly 18 to 100 years, and lived in fewer than 30 United States geographic areas. Cohort assignment in the prospective study relied on participant-reported clinical history from a screening survey and a study questionnaire. Recovered participants in ImmuneRACE Cohort 3 were defined as having two consecutive negative NP/OP PCR tests, clearance from a healthcare professional, or resolution of symptoms. In the prospective study, mobile phlebotomists collected whole blood, serum and a nasopharyngeal or oropharyngeal swab from each participant. Over an approximately 2-month period, participants in the prospective study had the option of providing additional blood draws and questionnaires. Prospective study blood samples were shipped either frozen or at room temperature before DNA extraction.

This receptor was taken from a woman aged 40 to 50 who had recovered from COVID-19. Sequenced: PBMCs or T cells enriched from blood (not recorded which). The rearrangement combines TRBV6-4 with TRBJ1-1; TRBD1 fits 7 bases in the junction. Here the CDR3 is given as CASSWDRNTEAFF. The base sequence is TGTGCCAGCAGTTGGGACAGGAACACTGAAGCTTTCTTT.